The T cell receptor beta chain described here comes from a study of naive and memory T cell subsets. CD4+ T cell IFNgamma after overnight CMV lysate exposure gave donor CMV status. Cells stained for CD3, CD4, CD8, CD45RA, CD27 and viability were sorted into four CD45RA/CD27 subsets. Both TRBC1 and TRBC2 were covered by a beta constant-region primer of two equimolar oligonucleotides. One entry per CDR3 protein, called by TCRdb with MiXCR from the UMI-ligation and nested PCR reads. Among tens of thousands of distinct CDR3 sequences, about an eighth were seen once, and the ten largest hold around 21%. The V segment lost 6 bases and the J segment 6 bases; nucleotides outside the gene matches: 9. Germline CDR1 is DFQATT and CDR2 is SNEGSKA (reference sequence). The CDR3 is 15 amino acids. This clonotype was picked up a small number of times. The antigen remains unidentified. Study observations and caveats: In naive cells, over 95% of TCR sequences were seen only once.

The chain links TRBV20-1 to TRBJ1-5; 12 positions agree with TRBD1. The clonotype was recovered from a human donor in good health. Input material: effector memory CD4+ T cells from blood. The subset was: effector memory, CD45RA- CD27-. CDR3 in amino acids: CSAPPGQGAGQPQHF. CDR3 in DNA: TGCAGTGCCCCGCCGGGACAGGGGGCTGGTCAGCCCCAGCATTTT.